The clone carrying this T cell receptor (beta chain) was counted many times. The antigen is unknown. The TCRbeta library was prepared with unique molecular identifiers. Using its own MiXCR run on the PCR reads, TCRdb lists one record per CDR3 protein. The sample contains about 98,000 distinct CDR3 sequences, roughly a quarter of which appear only once. The data stem from a study of T-cell reconstitution after alpha-beta-depleted transplantation in children. General study points: T-cell counts and diversity at one year following transplant were attributed mainly to newly produced T cells. Diversity of TCRbeta at day 60 was high in some patients, arising from surviving recipient T cells and thymic progenitors. Alpha-beta T cells about two months after transplant reportedly derived from several hundred expanded graft clones.

The sample in question was PBMCs, obtained before TCRalphabeta/CD19-depleted stem cell transplant. The TCR originated in a boy aged 2 to 9 with acute lymphoblastic leukemia, due to receive a stem cell transplant.

The CDR3 coding sequence is TGCAGTGTTCAGGGTCGGGGAGTGATTGGAGCAGATACGCAGTATTTT. Translated: CSVQGRGVIGADTQYF. The J gene is TRBJ2-3, the V gene TRBV20-1, with D possibly called TRBD1 or TRBD2 (5 bases each). The CDR3 spans 16 residues. Trimming removed 7 bases from V and 4 bases from J, with 24 bases in between. Germline CDR1 DFQATT, CDR2 SNEGSKA (reference sequence).